The present entry profiles one T cell receptor beta chain with its context. What it recognizes is unknown. Indicated treatment: approximately nine-day PBMC culture with coronavirus spike peptide pools or control peptides (ViraFEST assay). Sequencing of cultured CD4+ T cell DNA used the Oncomine TCR Beta short-read assay. TCRdb re-called the PCR reads through MiXCR, storing one row per CDR3 protein. The table has roughly 16,000 distinct CDR3 sequences, roughly 69% seen once; the top ten hold around 11%. This CDR3 spans 18 amino acids. In germline, CDR1 is MNHEY, CDR2 SVGEGT. Trimming stripped 7 bases from V and 1 base from J, with 25 bases between. The data were taken from a study of vaccination and CD4 T cells after COVID-19. Study information: The cells in question were stimulated using overlapping spike peptides derived from SARS-CoV-2, HCoV-NL63, HCoV-OC43 and HCoV-229E.

The sequence derives from a human donor who had recovered from COVID-19. This rearrangement joins TRBV6-2 or TRBV6-3 to TRBJ1-1; TRBD1 might be the D (6 bases). Specimen: CD4+ T cells from blood, cultured in vitro. The CDR3, as DNA: TGTGCCAGCATAAAAGGGGGGACGCTACGCCAGAAGAACACTGAAGCTTTCTTT. As protein: CASIKGGTLRQKNTEAFF.